This TCR beta chain comes out of a study of cytomegalovirus exposure and HLA in healthy donors. This CDR3 spans 15 amino acids. Germline-derived CDR1 and CDR2 are SGHDN and FVKESK. Trimming pared 0 bases from V and 4 bases from J, leaving 9 bases between. Worth noting for this clone: What it binds is not known.

PCR primers comprised 60 Vbeta and 13 Jbeta primers. Produced via immunoSEQ multiplex PCR; TCRdb's table is partial and in-frame only. Here the sample spans about 160,000 clones, roughly 84% being singletons. Broader study findings: TRBV6-2, TRBV6-3 and some other V segments were unresolvable in 87-base-pair reads.

V usage is TRBV14 and J usage is TRBJ1-4, with D perhaps TRBD1 (6 bases). This receptor was taken from a man aged 18 to 29 in good health and CMV-seronegative. The specimen was PBMCs. The CDR3 sequence: CASSQEQGYNEKLFF. The CDR3 coding sequence is TGTGCCAGCAGCCAAGAACAGGGTTATAATGAAAAACTGTTTTTT.